The 28 T cell receptor beta chains given below trace back to one sample, sequenced in a study of T cells after yellow fever vaccination. TCRdb reprocessed the 5' RACE reads via MiXCR and lists one record per CDR3 protein. The sample holds some 200,000 distinct CDR3 sequences; approximately 3.2% are singletons and the top ten take approximately 3%. The sample in question was CD4+ T cells sorted from PBMCs, obtained 10 days after the yellow fever booster vaccination. The receptors were sampled from a young man who received the YFV17D yellow fever vaccine.

This clonotype occurred many times. CDR3 in amino acids: CASSNRAENIQYF. CDR3 coding DNA: TGTGCCAGTAGTAACAGGGCCGAAAACATTCAGTACTTC. The chain employs TRBV19 and TRBJ2-4, with D possibly TRBD1 on 6 matching bases. This CDR3 spans 13 amino acids. Trimming shortened V by 4 bases and J by 5 bases, and 9 bases separated the two germline ends. Germline V gene sequence: CDR1 LNHDA, CDR2 SQIVND (reference sequence).

There are many counts of this clonotype. V usage is TRBV18 and J usage is TRBJ2-5; D is uncertain. The length of the CDR3 is 14 residues. Germline V lookup: CDR1 KGHSH, CDR2 LQKENI. Trimming removed 0 bases from V and 5 bases from J, with 10 bases in between. CDR3 loop: CASSPPGFRETQYF. CDR3 nucleotides: TGTGCCAGCTCACCACCGGGGTTTCGGGAGACCCAGTACTTC.

Concerning this clonotype itself: Given a much more abundant clone one base away, this may be a read error. The rearrangement uses TRBV7-2 and TRBJ2-1; D is ambiguous. Trimming pared 5 bases from V and 0 bases from J, leaving 11 bases between. CDR1 is SGHTA, CDR2 FQGNSA, per germline. CDR3 length: 15 amino acids. CDR3 loop: CASSIRWSSYNEQFF. In nucleotides, the CDR3 is TGTGCCAGCAGCATCAGGTGGAGCTCCTACAATGAGCAGTTCTTC.

This clonotype was detected only a few times. V is TRBV6-6 and J is TRBJ1-2; weak D call: TRBD1 (5 bases). The CDR3 is made up of 14 amino acids. Per germline, CDR1 MNHNY and CDR2 SVGAGI (reference sequence). Between the trimmed V and J ends, which lost 5 bases and 8 bases, there was a span of 18 bases. As DNA, the CDR3 is TGTGCCAGCAGTGTCCGGGGGAGAGAGGAGGGCTACACCTTC. Its protein is CASSVRGREEGYTF.

This clonotype was seen at least ten times. This chain joins TRBV3-1 and TRBJ2-5; 9 nucleotides match TRBD2. The germline gives CDR1 LGHDT, CDR2 YNNKEL (reference sequence). The V gene end was trimmed by 5 bases and the J gene end by 4 bases; junction bases not matched to a gene: 11. This CDR3 is 16 amino acids long. CDR3 residues: CASSDRGGAGLETQYF. The CDR3 DNA is TGTGCCAGCAGCGACCGCGGGGGGGCCGGGTTAGAGACCCAGTACTTC.

This clonotype was detected ten times or more. The CDR3 nucleotides are TGCGCCAGCAGCTTGGAACAGGGGATGACTAATGAAAAACTGTTTTTT. Amino acid sequence: CASSLEQGMTNEKLFF. V is TRBV5-1 and J is TRBJ1-4, with 7 positions matching TRBD1. CDR1 and CDR2 (germline): SGHRS, YFSETQ. V shed 0 bases and J 2 bases; nucleotides not matched to a gene: 4. CDR3 length: 16 residues.

The chain combines TRBV4-3 with TRBJ2-2; no firm D call. Germline CDR1 and CDR2: LGHNA and YSLEER. The CDR3 is 16 amino acids. The V end was cut by 0 bases, the J end by 5 bases, with 13 bases between. For the CDR3, the DNA is TGCGCCAGCAGCCAAGAAGGCGGCCACCCTACCGGGGAGCTGTTTTTT. It translates to CASSQEGGHPTGELFF.

Many counts were recorded for this clonotype. The J gene is TRBJ2-2, the V gene TRBV11-2; tentative D call: TRBD1 (5 bases). Germline CDR1 reads SGHAT; CDR2 reads FQNNGV. CDR3 length equals 15 residues. V lost 5 bases, J lost 7 bases, and 17 bases lay in between. The CDR3: CASSSSGAAHGELFF. The CDR3 bases are TGTGCCAGCAGCAGTAGTGGGGCAGCGCACGGGGAGCTGTTTTTT.

This clonotype was counted many times. J is TRBJ1-1 and V is TRBV5-1; D is possibly TRBD1 (5 bases). Germline V gene lookup returns CDR1 SGHRS and CDR2 YFSETQ. CDR3 length equals 13 residues. The germline V and J ends were trimmed by 2 bases and 4 bases, with 9 bases remaining between them. CDR3 protein: CASSFLGATEAFF. The CDR3 DNA reads TGCGCCAGCAGCTTCCTAGGGGCCACTGAAGCTTTCTTT.

This clonotype was found many times. The chain recombines TRBV6-5 with TRBJ2-3; D remains ambiguous. CDR3 length equals 13 residues. Germline V gives CDR1 MNHEY, CDR2 SVGAGI. The germline V and J ends were trimmed by 5 bases and 4 bases, with 10 bases remaining between them. The CDR3 is CASSPYSADTQYF. CDR3 sequence (DNA): TGTGCCAGCAGTCCCTACAGCGCAGATACGCAGTATTTT.

The V and J genes are TRBV7-2 and TRBJ2-3; tentative D call: TRBD2 (5 bases). The germline V and J ends were trimmed by 0 bases and 6 bases, with 10 bases remaining between them. Germline CDR1 and CDR2: SGHTA and FQGNSA. The CDR3 runs to 14 residues. The CDR3 is CASSLAPSPDTQYF. CDR3 coding DNA: TGTGCCAGCAGCTTAGCCCCTAGCCCCGATACGCAGTATTTT.

This clonotype turned up a few times. The V and J genes are TRBV9 and TRBJ1-2, with 9 bases matching TRBD1. In germline, CDR1 is SGDLS, CDR2 YYNGEE. Trimming removed 3 bases from V and 5 bases from J; junction bases left unmatched: 5. The CDR3 contains 14 residues. The CDR3 region has the DNA TGTGCCAGCAGCGAGACGACAGGGGGTTATGGCTACACCTTC. Its protein product is CASSETTGGYGYTF.

This clonotype was picked up many times. The genes are TRBV5-1 and TRBJ1-4, with D hard to call. The germline gives CDR1 SGHRS, CDR2 YFSETQ. The CDR3 is made up of 16 amino acids. V dropped 0 bases and J dropped 3 bases, with 12 bases sitting between them. CDR3 nucleotides: TGCGCCAGCAGCTTGGATAGGGCCGCGGCTAATGAAAAACTGTTTTTT. Encoded protein: CASSLDRAAANEKLFF.

This clonotype appeared a few times. The gene calls are TRBV4-1 and TRBJ2-7; weak D call: TRBD2 (5 bases). The germline V and J ends were trimmed by 2 bases and 2 bases, with 13 bases remaining between them. The CDR3 has 15 amino acids. Looked up from germline, CDR1 is MGHRA and CDR2 is YSYEKL. The CDR3 region is CASSQSLSGTYEQYF. Written as DNA, the CDR3 is TGCGCCAGCAGCCAAAGCCTCAGCGGTACCTACGAGCAGTACTTC.

This clonotype was seen repeatedly, ten times or more. The J gene is TRBJ1-2, the V gene TRBV7-2; D call uncertain. The CDR3 contains 13 residues. The V and J ends lost 0 bases and 7 bases respectively, with 9 bases between them. Germline-derived CDR1 and CDR2 are SGHTA and FQGNSA. This CDR3 is CASSLARSGGYTF. The CDR3 DNA reads TGTGCCAGCAGCTTAGCGCGGTCGGGTGGCTACACCTTC.

This chain links TRBV6-1 with TRBJ1-2; tentative D call: TRBD1 (5 bases). This CDR3 comprises 15 residues. V dropped 4 bases and J dropped 4 bases, with 16 bases sitting between them. Germline V gives CDR1 MNHNS, CDR2 SASEGT. The CDR3 DNA follows: TGTGCCAGCAGTGCAGACAGCGCCTTAGGCTATGGCTACACCTTC. It translates to CASSADSALGYGYTF.

Ten or more counts support this clonotype. The J gene is TRBJ2-3, the V gene TRBV12-3 or TRBV12-4; 13 bases align to TRBD2. The CDR3 covers 18 residues. The junction had 7 bases not matched to a gene; V was cut back by 4 bases and J by 0 bases. Here the CDR3 DNA reads TGTGCCAGCAGTTCCGGACTAGCGGGGGCCGCTAGCACAGATACGCAGTATTTT. Translation gives CASSSGLAGAASTDTQYF.

The sample holds a few counts of this clonotype. This sequence joins TRBV11-3 and TRBJ2-1; unclear D gene. The CDR3 runs 13 residues. Trimming stripped 0 bases from V and 6 bases from J, with 6 bases between. The germline V gene has CDR1 SGHNT and CDR2 YENEEA. CDR3 in amino acids: CASSLEGFNEQFF. CDR3 DNA sequence: TGTGCCAGCAGCTTAGAAGGGTTCAATGAGCAGTTCTTC.

This clonotype appeared many times. This sequence joins TRBV19 and TRBJ2-1; D uncertain. Looked up from germline, CDR1 is LNHDA and CDR2 is SQIVND (reference sequence). Deletions cut 10 bases from V and 3 bases from J, with 16 bases between. The CDR3 length is 14 residues. The CDR3 here is CATRPMALYNEQFF. The DNA for the CDR3 is TGTGCCACCAGGCCCATGGCCCTCTACAATGAGCAGTTCTTC.

The chain carries TRBV11-2 and TRBJ1-1, with 11 positions matching TRBD1. This CDR3 contains 13 residues. The germline V gene encodes CDR1 SGHAT and CDR2 FQNNGV. Germline trimming cut 5 bases from V and 4 bases from J; bases unmatched to any gene: 0. The CDR3 DNA sequence: TGTGCCAGCAGCGGGACAGGGGGCACTGAAGCTTTCTTT. Amino acid sequence: CASSGTGGTEAFF. Variable domain in full (rest from reference TRBV11-2 and TRBJ1-1): EAGVAQSPRYKIIEKRQSVAFWCNPISGHATLYWYQQILGQGPKLLIQFQNNGVVDDSQLPKDRFSAERLKGVDSTLKIQPAKLEDSAVYLCASSGTGGTEAFFGQGTRLTVV.

This clonotype was detected ten times or more. The V and J genes are TRBV7-2 and TRBJ1-2; the D is unclear. The V gene lost 3 bases and the J gene lost 3 bases, with 5 bases spanning the gap. Per the germline V gene, CDR1 is SGHTA and CDR2 is FQGNSA. The CDR3 is 12 amino acids. The CDR3 nucleotides read TGTGCCAGCAGCTTCAACGACTATGGCTACACCTTC. Translation: CASSFNDYGYTF.

This clonotype has at least ten counts. This CDR3 reads CASSRQGSTEAFF. CDR3 DNA: TGTGCCAGCAGCCGACAGGGTTCCACTGAAGCTTTCTTT. The chain joins TRBV7-9 to TRBJ1-1; TRBD1 agrees at 7 bases. The CDR3 is 13 amino acids. V trimming: 5 bases; J trimming: 4 bases; junction bases outside the gene matches: 4. Looked up from germline, CDR1 is SEHNR and CDR2 is FQNEAQ (reference sequence).

J is TRBJ2-7 and V is TRBV29-1, with 7 bases aligning to TRBD1. Germline-derived CDR1 and CDR2 are SQVTM and ANQGSEA. Trimming cost V 4 bases and J 2 bases; bases outside gene matches: 5. This CDR3 is built from 13 residues. The chain's CDR3 is CSVASGTAYEQYF. The CDR3 DNA follows: TGCAGCGTTGCATCTGGGACAGCCTACGAGCAGTACTTC.

The rearrangement joins TRBV19 to TRBJ2-7; unclear D gene. The CDR3 is 14 residues long. Per the germline V gene, CDR1 is LNHDA and CDR2 is SQIVND (reference sequence). The V and J ends lost 7 bases and 0 bases respectively, with 13 bases between them. CDR3 in DNA: TGTGCCAGTAAAGAAGTGGTTAACTCCTACGAGCAGTACTTC. Translation: CASKEVVNSYEQYF.

This sequence joins TRBV20-1 and TRBJ2-5; a weak D match, TRBD2 (5 bases). The CDR3 totals 15 residues. Trimming removed 0 bases from V and 6 bases from J, with 17 bases in between. Germline values: CDR1 DFQATT, CDR2 SNEGSKA (reference sequence). The CDR3 is CSARDVGPLGKTQYF. The CDR3 region has the DNA TGCAGTGCTAGAGATGTCGGGCCACTCGGGAAGACCCAGTACTTC.

The chain links TRBV2 to TRBJ2-1; 9 bases are shared with TRBD1. V trimming: 7 bases; J trimming: 8 bases; junction bases outside the gene matches: 6. Germline-derived CDR1 and CDR2 are SNHLY and FYNNEI. The CDR3 has 13 residues. The CDR3 loop reads CASTPDRGDEQFF. CDR3 nucleotide sequence: TGTGCCAGCACTCCGGACAGGGGAGATGAGCAGTTCTTC.

The rearrangement uses TRBV18 and TRBJ1-2; possible D gene TRBD1, 5 bases. Trimming removed 2 bases from V and 3 bases from J, with 10 bases in between. The CDR3 is 14 residues long. Germline lookup yields CDR1 KGHSH and CDR2 LQKENI. CDR3 nucleotides: TGTGCCAGCTCACCAGAGGGGATATACTATGGCTACACCTTC. As protein: CASSPEGIYYGYTF.

This clonotype has more than one count but fewer than ten. The chain recombines TRBV6-5 with TRBJ2-7; 10 bases line up with TRBD2. V gave up 3 bases and J gave up 0 bases; unmatched junction bases: 5. CDR3 length: 16 residues. Germline values: CDR1 MNHEY, CDR2 SVGAGI. The CDR3 protein is CASSYSASGSSYEQYF. In nucleotides, the CDR3 is TGTGCCAGCAGTTATAGTGCTAGCGGGAGCTCCTACGAGCAGTACTTC.